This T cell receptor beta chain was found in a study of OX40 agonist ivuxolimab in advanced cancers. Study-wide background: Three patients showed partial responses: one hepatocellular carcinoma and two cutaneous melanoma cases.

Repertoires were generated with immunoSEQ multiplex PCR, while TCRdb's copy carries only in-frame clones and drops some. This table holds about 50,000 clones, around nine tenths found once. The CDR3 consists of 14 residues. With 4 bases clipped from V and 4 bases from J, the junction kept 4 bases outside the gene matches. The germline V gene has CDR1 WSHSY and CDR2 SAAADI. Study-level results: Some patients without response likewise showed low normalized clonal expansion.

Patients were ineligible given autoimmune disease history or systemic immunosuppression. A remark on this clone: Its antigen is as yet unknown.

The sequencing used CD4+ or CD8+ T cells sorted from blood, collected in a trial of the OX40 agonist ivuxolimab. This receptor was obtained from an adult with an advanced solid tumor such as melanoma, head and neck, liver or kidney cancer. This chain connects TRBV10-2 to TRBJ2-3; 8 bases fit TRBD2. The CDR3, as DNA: TGCGCCAGCAGTGGGGTCGGGAGGGCAGATACGCAGTATTTT. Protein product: CASSGVGRADTQYF.